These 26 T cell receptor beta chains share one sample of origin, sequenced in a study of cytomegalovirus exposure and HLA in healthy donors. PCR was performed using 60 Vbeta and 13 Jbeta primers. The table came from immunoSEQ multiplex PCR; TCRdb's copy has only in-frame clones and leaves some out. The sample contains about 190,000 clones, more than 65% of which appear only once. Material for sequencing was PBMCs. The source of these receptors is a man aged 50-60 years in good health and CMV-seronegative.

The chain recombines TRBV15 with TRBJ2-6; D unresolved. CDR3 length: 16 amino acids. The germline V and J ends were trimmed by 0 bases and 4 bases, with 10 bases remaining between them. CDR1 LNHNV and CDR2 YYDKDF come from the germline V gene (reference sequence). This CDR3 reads CATSRDYLSGANVLTF. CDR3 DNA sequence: TGTGCCACCAGCAGAGATTATCTATCGGGGGCCAACGTCCTGACTTTC. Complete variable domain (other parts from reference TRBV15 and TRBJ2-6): DAMVIQNPRYQVTQFGKPVTLSCSQTLNHNVMYWYQQKSSQAPKLLFHYYDKDFNNEADTPDNFQSRRPNTSFCFLDIRSPGLGDTAMYLCATSRDYLSGANVLTFGAGSRLTVL.

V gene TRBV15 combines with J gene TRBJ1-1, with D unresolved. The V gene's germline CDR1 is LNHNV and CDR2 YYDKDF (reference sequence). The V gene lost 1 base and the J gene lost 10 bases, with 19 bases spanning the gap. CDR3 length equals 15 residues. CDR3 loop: CATSRVHGRSPGAFF. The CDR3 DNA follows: TGTGCCACCAGCAGAGTCCATGGCCGCTCTCCGGGAGCTTTCTTT.

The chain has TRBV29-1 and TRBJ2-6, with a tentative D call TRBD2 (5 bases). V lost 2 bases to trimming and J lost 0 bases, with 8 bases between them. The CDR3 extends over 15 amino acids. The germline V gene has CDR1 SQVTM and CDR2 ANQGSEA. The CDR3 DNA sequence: TGCAGCGTTGAACTAGCTCGCTCTGGGGCCAACGTCCTGACTTTC. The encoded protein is CSVELARSGANVLTF. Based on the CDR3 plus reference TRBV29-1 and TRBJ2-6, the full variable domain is SAVISQKPSRDICQRGTSLTIQCQVDSQVTMMFWYRQQPGQSLTLIATANQGSEATYESGFVIDKFPISRPNLTFSTLTVSNMSPEDSSIYLCSVELARSGANVLTFGAGSRLTVL.

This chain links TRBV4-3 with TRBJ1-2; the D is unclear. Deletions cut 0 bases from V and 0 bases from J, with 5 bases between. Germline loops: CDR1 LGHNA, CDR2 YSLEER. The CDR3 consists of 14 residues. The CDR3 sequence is CASSQEDTNYGYTF. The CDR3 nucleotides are TGCGCCAGCAGCCAAGAAGACACTAACTATGGCTACACCTTC.

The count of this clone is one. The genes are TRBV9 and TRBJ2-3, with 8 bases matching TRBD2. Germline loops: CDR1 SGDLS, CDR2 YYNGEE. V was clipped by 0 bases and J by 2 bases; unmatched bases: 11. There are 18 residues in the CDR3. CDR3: CASSVGLGTRIPTDTQYF. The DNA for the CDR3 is TGTGCCAGCAGCGTAGGTTTGGGGACTAGAATCCCCACAGATACGCAGTATTTT. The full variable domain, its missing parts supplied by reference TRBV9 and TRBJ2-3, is DSGVTQTPKHLITATGQRVTLRCSPRSGDLSVYWYQQSLDQGLQFLIQYYNGEERAKGNILERFSAQQFPDLHSELNLSSLELGDSALYFCASSVGLGTRIPTDTQYFGPGTRLTVL.

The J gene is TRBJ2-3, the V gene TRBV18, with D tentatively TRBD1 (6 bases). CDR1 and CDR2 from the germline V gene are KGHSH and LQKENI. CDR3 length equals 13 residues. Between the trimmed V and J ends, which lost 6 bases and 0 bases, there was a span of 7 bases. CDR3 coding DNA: TGTGCCAGCTCCGGACAGAGCACAGATACGCAGTATTTT. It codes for CASSGQSTDTQYF.

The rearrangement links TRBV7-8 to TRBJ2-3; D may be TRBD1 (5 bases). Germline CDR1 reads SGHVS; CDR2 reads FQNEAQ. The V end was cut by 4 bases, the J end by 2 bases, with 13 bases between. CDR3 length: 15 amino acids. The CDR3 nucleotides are TGTGCCAGCAGCTATCAGTGGGGCGACACAGATACGCAGTATTTT. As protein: CASSYQWGDTDTQYF.

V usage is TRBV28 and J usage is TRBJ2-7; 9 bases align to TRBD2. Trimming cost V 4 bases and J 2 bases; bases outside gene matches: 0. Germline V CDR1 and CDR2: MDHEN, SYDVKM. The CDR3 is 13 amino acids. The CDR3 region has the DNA TGTGCCAGCAGTTCTAGCGGGACCTACGAGCAGTACTTC. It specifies CASSSSGTYEQYF.

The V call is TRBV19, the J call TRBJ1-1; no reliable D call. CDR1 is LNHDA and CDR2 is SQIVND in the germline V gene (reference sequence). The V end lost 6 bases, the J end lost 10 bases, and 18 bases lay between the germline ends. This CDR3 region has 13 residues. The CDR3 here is CASSAGPGIRAFF. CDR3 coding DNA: TGTGCCAGTAGCGCTGGCCCAGGTATCCGAGCTTTCTTT.

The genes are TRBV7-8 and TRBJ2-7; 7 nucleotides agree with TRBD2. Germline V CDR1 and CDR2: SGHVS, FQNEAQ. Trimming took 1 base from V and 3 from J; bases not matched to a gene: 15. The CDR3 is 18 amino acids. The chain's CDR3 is CASSLERASRGVNYEQYF. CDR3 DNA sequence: TGTGCCAGCAGCTTAGAGAGAGCTAGCCGGGGGGTAAACTACGAGCAGTACTTC.

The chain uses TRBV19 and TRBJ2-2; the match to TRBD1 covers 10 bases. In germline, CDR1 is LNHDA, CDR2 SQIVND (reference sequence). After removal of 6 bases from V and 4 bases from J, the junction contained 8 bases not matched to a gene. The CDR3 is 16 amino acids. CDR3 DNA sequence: TGTGCCAGTAGCAGGGACAGGGGCGTCACCACCGGGGAGCTGTTTTTT. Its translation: CASSRDRGVTTGELFF.

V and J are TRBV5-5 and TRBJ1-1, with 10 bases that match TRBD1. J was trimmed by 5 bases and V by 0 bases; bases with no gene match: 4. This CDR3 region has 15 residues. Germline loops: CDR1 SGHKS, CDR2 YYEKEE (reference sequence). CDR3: CASSLGQGAVTEAFF. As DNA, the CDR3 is TGTGCCAGCAGCTTGGGACAGGGGGCTGTAACTGAAGCTTTCTTT.

The chain's CDR3 is CASSLLLRMNTEAFF. The CDR3 DNA sequence: TGTGCCAGCAGCTTACTTCTCAGGATGAACACTGAAGCTTTCTTT. This chain uses TRBV11-2 with TRBJ1-1; the D is unclear. The CDR3 loop spans 15 amino acids. Germline CDR1 and CDR2: SGHAT and FQNNGV. The ends were cut back, 2 bases at V and 0 bases at J, with 10 bases in the middle. Full variable domain (missing parts from reference TRBV11-2 and TRBJ1-1): EAGVAQSPRYKIIEKRQSVAFWCNPISGHATLYWYQQILGQGPKLLIQFQNNGVVDDSQLPKDRFSAERLKGVDSTLKIQPAKLEDSAVYLCASSLLLRMNTEAFFGQGTRLTVV.

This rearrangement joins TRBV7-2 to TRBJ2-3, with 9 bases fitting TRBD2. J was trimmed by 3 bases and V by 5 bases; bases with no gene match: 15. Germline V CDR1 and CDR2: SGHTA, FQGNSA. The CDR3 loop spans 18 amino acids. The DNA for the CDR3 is TGTGCCAGCAGCCCCGGTCCGAGGCGGGGGGGCCGAACAGATACGCAGTATTTT. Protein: CASSPGPRRGGRTDTQYF.

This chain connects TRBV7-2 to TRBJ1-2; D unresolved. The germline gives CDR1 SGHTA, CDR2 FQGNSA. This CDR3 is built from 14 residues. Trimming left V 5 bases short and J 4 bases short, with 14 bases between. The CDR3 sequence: CASSAYLEPYGYTF. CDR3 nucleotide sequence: TGTGCCAGCAGCGCCTACCTAGAGCCCTATGGCTACACCTTC.

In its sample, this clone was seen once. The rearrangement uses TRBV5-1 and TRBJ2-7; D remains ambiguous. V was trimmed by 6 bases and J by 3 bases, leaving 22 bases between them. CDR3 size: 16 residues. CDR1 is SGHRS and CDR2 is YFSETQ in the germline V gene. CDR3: CASTIDGRLLIYEQYF. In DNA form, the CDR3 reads TGCGCCAGCACCATCGATGGCCGACTTCTCATCTACGAGCAGTACTTC.

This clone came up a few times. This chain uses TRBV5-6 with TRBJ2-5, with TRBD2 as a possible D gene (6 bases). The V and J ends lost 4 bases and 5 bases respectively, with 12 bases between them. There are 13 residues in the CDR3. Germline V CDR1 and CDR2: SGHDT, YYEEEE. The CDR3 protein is CASSPTSPETQYF. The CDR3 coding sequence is TGTGCCAGCAGCCCGACTAGTCCGGAGACCCAGTACTTC.

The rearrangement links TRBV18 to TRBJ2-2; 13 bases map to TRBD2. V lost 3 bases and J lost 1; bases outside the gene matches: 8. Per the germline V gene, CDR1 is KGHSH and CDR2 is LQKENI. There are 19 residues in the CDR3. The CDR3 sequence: CASSPRGLAGAQNTGELFF. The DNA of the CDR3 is TGTGCCAGCTCACCGAGAGGACTAGCGGGGGCACAGAACACCGGGGAGCTGTTTTTT.

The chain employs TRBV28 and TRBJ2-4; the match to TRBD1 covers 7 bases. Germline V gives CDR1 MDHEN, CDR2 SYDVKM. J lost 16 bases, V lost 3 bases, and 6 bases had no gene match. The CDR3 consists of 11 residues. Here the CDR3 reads CASSFGQELYF. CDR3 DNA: TGTGCCAGCAGTTTCGGACAGGAGCTATACTTC.

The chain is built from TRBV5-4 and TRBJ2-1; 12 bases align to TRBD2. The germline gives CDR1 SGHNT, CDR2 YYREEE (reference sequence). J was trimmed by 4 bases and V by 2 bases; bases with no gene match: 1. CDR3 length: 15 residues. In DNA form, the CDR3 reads TGTGCCAGCAGCTTCGGGACTAGCGGGTACAATGAGCAGTTCTTC. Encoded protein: CASSFGTSGYNEQFF.

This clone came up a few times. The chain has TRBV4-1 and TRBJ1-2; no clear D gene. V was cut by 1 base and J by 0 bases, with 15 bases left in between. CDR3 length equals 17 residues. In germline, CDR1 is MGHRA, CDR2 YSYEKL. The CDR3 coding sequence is TGCGCCAGCAGCCAAGCTAGTCGGGGTACAGCTAACTATGGCTACACCTTC. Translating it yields CASSQASRGTANYGYTF.

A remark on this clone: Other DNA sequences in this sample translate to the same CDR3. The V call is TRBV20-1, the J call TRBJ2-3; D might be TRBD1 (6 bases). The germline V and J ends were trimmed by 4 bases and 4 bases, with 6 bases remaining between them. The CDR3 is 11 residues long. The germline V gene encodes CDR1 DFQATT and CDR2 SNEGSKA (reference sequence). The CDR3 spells CSATGADTQYF. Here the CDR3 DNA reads TGCAGTGCTACAGGGGCAGATACGCAGTATTTT.

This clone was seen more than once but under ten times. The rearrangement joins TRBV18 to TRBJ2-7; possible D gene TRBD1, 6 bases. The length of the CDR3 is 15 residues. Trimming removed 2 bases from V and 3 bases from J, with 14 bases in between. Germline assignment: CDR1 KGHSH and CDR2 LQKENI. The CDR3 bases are TGTGCCAGCTCACCAGGAACAGGGAGAATCTACGAGCAGTACTTC. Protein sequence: CASSPGTGRIYEQYF.

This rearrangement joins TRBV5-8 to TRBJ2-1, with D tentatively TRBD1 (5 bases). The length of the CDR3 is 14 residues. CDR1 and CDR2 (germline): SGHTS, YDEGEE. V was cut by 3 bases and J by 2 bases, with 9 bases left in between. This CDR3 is CASSYRGPYNEQFF. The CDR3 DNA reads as TGTGCCAGCAGCTATAGGGGCCCCTACAATGAGCAGTTCTTC.

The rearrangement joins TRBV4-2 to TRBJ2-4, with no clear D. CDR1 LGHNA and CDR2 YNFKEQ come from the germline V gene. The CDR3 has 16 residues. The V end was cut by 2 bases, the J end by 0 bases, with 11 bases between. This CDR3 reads CASSQSPSRAKNIQYF. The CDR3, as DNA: TGTGCCAGCAGCCAATCCCCTTCCCGAGCCAAAAACATTCAGTACTTC.

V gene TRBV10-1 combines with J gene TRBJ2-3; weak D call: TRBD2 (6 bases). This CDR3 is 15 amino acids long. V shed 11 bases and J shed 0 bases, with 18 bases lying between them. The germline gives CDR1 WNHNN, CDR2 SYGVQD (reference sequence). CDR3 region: CAAPRRGSSTDTQYF. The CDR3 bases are TGCGCCGCTCCTAGGAGGGGTTCTAGCACAGATACGCAGTATTTT.